What follows is one T cell receptor (beta chain) and its context. The sample comes from a study of blood T cell repertoires in COVID-19. About the study: PBMCs, B-cell-depleted T cells, or T cells were the source of the cDNA or gDNA that made up the material.

CDR3 size: 13 residues. V lost 8 bases, J lost 2 bases, and 10 bases lay in between. Germline assignment: CDR1 SGHDN and CDR2 FVKESK. In the original processing: Estimates of nucleated cell counts were drawn from the amplification of reference gene primers. The method was immunoSEQ multiplex PCR; TCRdb's version includes in-frame clones alone and lacks a portion of them. V and J calls and clone size are copied from that table; D and trimming were computed from the DNA. Of 35,000 to 55,000 clones listed, around 88% were seen once; the top ten hold roughly 3.9%. This sequence originates from a human donor in a cohort sampled during active COVID-19. This chain links TRBV14 with TRBJ1-5; D is unclear. Sample: peripheral blood. The CDR3 is CASSERRNQPQHF. CDR3 bases: TGTGCCAGCTCGGAGCGCCGCAATCAGCCCCAGCATTTT.